The 25 T cell receptor beta chains listed next were all sequenced from one sample in a study of blood T cell repertoires in COVID-19. Assay: immunoSEQ multiplex PCR; the TCRdb copy retains only in-frame clones and omits some. Of about 86,000 clones in the sample, roughly 82% are singletons; the top ten hold 1.2%. The sample was peripheral blood. Receptor source: an elderly woman with acute or convalescent COVID-19.

The chain uses TRBV28 and TRBJ1-5; a weak D match, TRBD1 (6 bases). Germline V gene lookup returns CDR1 MDHEN and CDR2 SYDVKM. Trimming stripped 4 bases from V and 5 bases from J, with 15 bases between. The CDR3 contains 15 residues. CDR3 loop: CASSSGGFGDQPQHF. The CDR3 DNA reads TGTGCCAGCAGTTCGGGGGGCTTTGGGGATCAGCCCCAGCATTTT.

This clone was counted a few times. The rearrangement joins TRBV9 to TRBJ2-5; TRBD1 might be the D (5 bases). Trimming cost V 0 bases and J 1 base, with 10 bases left between them. The V gene's germline CDR1 is SGDLS and CDR2 YYNGEE. The CDR3 is made up of 15 amino acids. This CDR3 reads CASSVVQGGQETQYF. Written as DNA, the CDR3 is TGTGCCAGCAGCGTAGTCCAGGGTGGCCAAGAGACCCAGTACTTC. Filled out from reference TRBV9 and TRBJ2-5, the complete variable domain reads DSGVTQTPKHLITATGQRVTLRCSPRSGDLSVYWYQQSLDQGLQFLIQYYNGEERAKGNILERFSAQQFPDLHSELNLSSLELGDSALYFCASSVVQGGQETQYFGPGTRLLVL.

This chain links TRBV5-1 with TRBJ2-5; 12 positions match TRBD2. Germline loops: CDR1 SGHRS, CDR2 YFSETQ. The CDR3 covers 17 residues. The V segment lost 4 bases and the J segment 4 bases; nucleotides outside the gene matches: 11. This CDR3 reads CASSPGLAGPTIETQYF. The DNA for the CDR3 is TGCGCCAGCAGCCCAGGACTAGCGGGACCGACAATAGAGACCCAGTACTTC.

The chain is built from TRBV2 and TRBJ1-1; 7 bases are a match to TRBD1. In germline, CDR1 is SNHLY, CDR2 FYNNEI. The J segment lost 3 bases and the V segment lost 2 bases, leaving 6 bases of the junction unmatched. The CDR3 runs 15 residues. The CDR3 is CASSERGPAYTEAFF. CDR3 bases: TGTGCCAGCAGTGAAAGGGGGCCGGCGTACACTGAAGCTTTCTTT.

The CDR3 loop is CASSIRVQETQYF. For the CDR3, the DNA is TGTGCCAGTAGTATCAGGGTACAAGAGACCCAGTACTTC. This chain joins TRBV19 and TRBJ2-5; D may be TRBD1 (5 bases). V shed 3 bases and J shed 2 bases, with 7 bases lying between them. Germline assignment: CDR1 LNHDA and CDR2 SQIVND (reference sequence). The CDR3 is 13 amino acids.

As regards this clone: The CDR3 does not end in the conserved phenylalanine or tryptophan, so this is likely a read error. No DNA is shown, since the ends of the CDR3 on it are uncertain; the CDR3 is the one TCRdb lists. The V gene is TRBV15, the J gene TRBJ1-1; the table's D call, TRBD1, has no DNA check behind it. From germline, CDR1 is LNHNV and CDR2 YYDKDF (reference sequence). The CDR3 contains 13 residues when both ends are counted. This CDR3 reads CATSHRDRDHLTS.

Only one count was recorded for this clone. The chain uses TRBV5-1 and TRBJ2-5, with 8 bases lining up with TRBD2. Per germline, CDR1 SGHRS and CDR2 YFSETQ. The CDR3 sequence is 16 residues long. V lost 0 bases and J lost 0; bases outside the gene matches: 4. CDR3 nucleotide sequence: TGCGCCAGCAGCTTGGGGGCTAGCGGGTACCAAGAGACCCAGTACTTC. Encoded protein: CASSLGASGYQETQYF.

V usage is TRBV19 and J usage is TRBJ1-2; D not certain. The CDR3 has 14 residues. Germline-derived CDR1 and CDR2 are LNHDA and SQIVND (reference sequence). V was pared by 1 base and J by 7 bases, with 13 bases between. The CDR3 DNA sequence: TGTGCCAGTAGTATAGTTGGAGGGAGCGGTGGCTACACCTTC. This sequence encodes CASSIVGGSGGYTF. The full variable domain, in which reference TRBV19 and TRBJ1-2 provide the parts outside the CDR3, is DGGITQSPKYLFRKEGQNVTLSCEQNLNHDAMYWYRQDPGQGLRLIYYSQIVNDFQKGDIAEGYSVSREKKESFPLTVTSAQKNPTAFYLCASSIVGGSGGYTFGSGTRLTVV.

This chain links TRBV9 with TRBJ1-1, with D unresolved. This CDR3 spans 15 amino acids. Trimming removed 0 bases at V and 2 bases at J, with 11 bases between. Looked up from germline, CDR1 is SGDLS and CDR2 is YYNGEE. The CDR3 spells CASSVGVTTNTEAFF. As DNA, the CDR3 is TGTGCCAGCAGCGTAGGGGTGACAACCAACACTGAAGCTTTCTTT.

In nucleotides, the CDR3 is TGTGCCAGCAGCTTTCCCGGAGGGCTGAATTCACCCCTCCACTTT. This gives the protein CASSFPGGLNSPLHF. V gene TRBV5-4 combines with J gene TRBJ1-6; D uncertain. V was trimmed by 2 bases and J by 7 bases, leaving 13 bases between them. The CDR3 is 15 residues long. Germline loops: CDR1 SGHNT, CDR2 YYREEE (reference sequence).

V and J are TRBV19 and TRBJ1-1, with D unclear. V shed 6 bases and J shed 1 base, with 6 bases lying between them. Looked up from germline, CDR1 is LNHDA and CDR2 is SQIVND (reference sequence). The CDR3 sequence is 12 residues long. DNA for the CDR3: TGTGCCAGTAGGATCGGGAACACTGAAGCTTTCTTT. This codes for CASRIGNTEAFF.

The CDR3, as DNA: TGTGCCAGCAGCCGTGGGGCAGAGGATGGCTACACCTTC. It is translated as CASSRGAEDGYTF. The chain uses TRBV6-5 and TRBJ1-2, with D possibly TRBD1 on 5 matching bases. This CDR3 has 13 amino acids. The V end lost 6 bases, the J end lost 6 bases, and 14 bases lay between the germline ends. Germline CDR1 MNHEY, CDR2 SVGAGI.

This clone was recorded a few times. The junction does not match germline at one end; this may be a read error. The chain employs TRBV3-1 (or the pseudogene TRBV3-2) and TRBJ2-7; TRBD2 agrees at 9 bases. The CDR3 totals 12 residues. The V gene's germline CDR1 is LGHDT and CDR2 YNNKEL (reference sequence). Here the CDR3 DNA reads TGTGCCAGCAGCCAAGTAGCGGGGGAGAATTGCTTC. It encodes CASSQVAGENCF.

Only one count was recorded for this clone. The genes are TRBV7-8 and TRBJ1-5, with unresolved D. The CDR3 spans 15 residues. Trimming took off 5 bases at V and 0 bases at J, with 11 bases between the two ends. Germline CDR1 is SGHVS and CDR2 is FQNEAQ. The CDR3 is CASSPTEYSNQPQHF. The CDR3 DNA reads as TGTGCCAGCAGCCCAACAGAATATAGCAATCAGCCCCAGCATTTT. The full variable domain, its missing parts supplied by reference TRBV7-8 and TRBJ1-5, is GAGVSQSPRYKVAKRGQDVALRCDPISGHVSLFWYQQALGQGPEFLTYFQNEAQLDKSGLPSDRFFAERPEGSVSTLKIQRTQQEDSAVYLCASSPTEYSNQPQHFGDGTRLSIL.

The chain combines TRBV7-9 with TRBJ1-5, with 9 nucleotides matching TRBD1. Germline trimming cut 5 bases from V and 4 bases from J; bases unmatched to any gene: 9. The germline V gene has CDR1 SEHNR and CDR2 FQNEAQ (reference sequence). The CDR3 sequence is 16 residues long. This chain's CDR3 is CASSPLTGGINQPQHF. The CDR3 coding sequence is TGTGCCAGCAGCCCCCTAACAGGGGGCATTAATCAGCCCCAGCATTTT.

This clone has just one count. This chain uses TRBV1 with TRBJ1-5. TRBV1 is a documented pseudogene. The CDR3 has 16 residues. In nucleotides, the CDR3 is TGCACCAGCAGCCAAGAACTCCGGGCGGGGAGGGAGCCCCAGCATTTT. Protein: CTSSQELRAGREPQHF.

This chain connects TRBV7-8 to TRBJ2-5; tentative D call: TRBD2 (5 bases). V was pared by 4 bases and J by 10 bases, with 19 bases between. The CDR3 is 14 residues long. The germline V gene encodes CDR1 SGHVS and CDR2 FQNEAQ. The CDR3 nucleotides read TGTGCCAGCAGCTCGAGGGAACCCCCCGAGGACCAGTACTTC. Its translation: CASSSREPPEDQYF.

The chain is built from TRBV5-6 and TRBJ1-5; 7 bases are a match to TRBD1. Per germline, CDR1 SGHDT and CDR2 YYEEEE. This CDR3 spans 14 amino acids. V was pared by 0 bases and J by 6 bases, with 3 bases of the junction left unmatched. The CDR3 reads CASSLASGGQPQHF. The CDR3 nucleotides are TGTGCCAGCAGCTTGGCCTCAGGGGGTCAGCCCCAGCATTTT. Variable domain in full (rest from reference TRBV5-6 and TRBJ1-5): DAGVTQSPTHLIKTRGQQVTLRCSPKSGHDTVSWYQQALGQGPQFIFQYYEEEERQRGNFPDRFSGHQFPNYSSELNVNALLLGDSALYLCASSLASGGQPQHFGDGTRLSIL.

This chain connects TRBV7-3 to TRBJ1-1; D is possibly TRBD1 (5 bases). CDR1 is SGHTA, CDR2 FQGTGA, per germline. This CDR3 is built from 15 residues. Trimming took off 2 bases at V and 1 base at J, with 11 bases between the two ends. The DNA for the CDR3 is TGTGCCAGCAGCTTAGTGACAGTCCCGAACACTGAAGCTTTCTTT. Protein product: CASSLVTVPNTEAFF.

The chain carries TRBV6-5 and TRBJ1-5; 10 bases agree with TRBD1. This CDR3 has 15 amino acids. V dropped 4 bases and J dropped 5; count of bases not matched to a gene: 5. Per germline, CDR1 MNHEY and CDR2 SVGAGI. The CDR3 reads CASSFRTGGHQPQHF. DNA of the CDR3: TGTGCCAGCAGTTTCCGGACAGGGGGACATCAGCCCCAGCATTTT.

The V and J genes are TRBV5-6 and TRBJ1-6; 9 nucleotides line up with TRBD1. The germline V gene has CDR1 SGHDT and CDR2 YYEEEE. The CDR3 consists of 14 residues. Trimming cost V 3 bases and J 13 bases; bases outside gene matches: 8. This CDR3 reads CASSSGQGGRPLHF. As DNA, the CDR3 is TGTGCCAGCAGCTCGGGACAGGGAGGTCGGCCCCTCCACTTT. The full variable domain, completed using reference TRBV5-6 and TRBJ1-6, is DAGVTQSPTHLIKTRGQQVTLRCSPKSGHDTVSWYQQALGQGPQFIFQYYEEEERQRGNFPDRFSGHQFPNYSSELNVNALLLGDSALYLCASSSGQGGRPLHFGNGTRLTVT.

The chain couples TRBV5-1 to TRBJ2-5; D is undetermined. Trimming left V 4 bases short and J 1 base short, with 14 bases between. The CDR3 length is 15 residues. Germline V gene sequence: CDR1 SGHRS, CDR2 YFSETQ. The CDR3 coding sequence is TGCGCCAGCAGCATCGTGCTAGGAACCCAAGAGACCCAGTACTTC. Its protein is CASSIVLGTQETQYF. Full variable domain (remainder filled in from reference TRBV5-1 and TRBJ2-5): KAGVTQTPRYLIKTRGQQVTLSCSPISGHRSVSWYQQTPGQGLQFLFEYFSETQRNKGNFPGRFSGRQFSNSRSEMNVSTLELGDSALYLCASSIVLGTQETQYFGPGTRLLVL.

The CDR3 here is CASSLDRGSETQYF. In DNA, the CDR3 is TGCGCCAGCAGCTTGGACAGGGGGTCAGAGACCCAGTACTTC. V is TRBV5-1 and J is TRBJ2-5; 8 bases align to TRBD1. CDR3 length: 14 residues. The trim removed 0 bases at V and 4 bases at J, leaving 2 bases unmatched. The V gene's germline CDR1 is SGHRS and CDR2 YFSETQ.

The chain couples TRBV3-1 (or the pseudogene TRBV3-2) to TRBJ1-5; 7 bases fit TRBD1. Unmatched junction bases numbered 5, after V lost 3 bases and J lost 0 bases. The CDR3 has 16 residues. Germline V gives CDR1 LGHDT, CDR2 YNNKEL (reference sequence). The CDR3 region has the DNA TGTGCCAGCAGCCAGGGGACAGTTTATAGCAATCAGCCCCAGCATTTT. Translation: CASSQGTVYSNQPQHF.

This clone appeared many times. This chain joins TRBV5-4 and TRBJ2-2, with a possible D match to TRBD1 (6 bases). Germline V gives CDR1 SGHNT, CDR2 YYREEE (reference sequence). This CDR3 contains 14 residues. The ends were cut back, 6 bases at V and 2 bases at J, with 11 bases in the middle. CDR3 nucleotides: TGTGCCAGCACCCGGGACATTAACACCGGGGAGCTGTTTTTT. It yields the protein CASTRDINTGELFF.